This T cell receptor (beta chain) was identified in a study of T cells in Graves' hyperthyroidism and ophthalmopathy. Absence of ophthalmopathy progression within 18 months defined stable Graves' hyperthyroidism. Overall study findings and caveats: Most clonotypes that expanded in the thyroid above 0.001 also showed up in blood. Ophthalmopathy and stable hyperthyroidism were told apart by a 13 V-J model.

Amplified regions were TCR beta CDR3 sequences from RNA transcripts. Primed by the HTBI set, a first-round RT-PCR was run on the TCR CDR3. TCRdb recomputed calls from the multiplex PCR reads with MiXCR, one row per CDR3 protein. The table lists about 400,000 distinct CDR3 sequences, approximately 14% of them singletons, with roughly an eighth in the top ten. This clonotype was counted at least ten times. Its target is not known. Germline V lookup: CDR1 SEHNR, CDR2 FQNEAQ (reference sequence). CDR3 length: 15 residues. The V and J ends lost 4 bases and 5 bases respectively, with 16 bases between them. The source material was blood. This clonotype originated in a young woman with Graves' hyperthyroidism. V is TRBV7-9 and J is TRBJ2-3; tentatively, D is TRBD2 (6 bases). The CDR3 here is CASSSLGREEDTQYF. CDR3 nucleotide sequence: TGTGCCAGCAGCTCCCTGGGGCGGGAAGAAGATACGCAGTATTTT.